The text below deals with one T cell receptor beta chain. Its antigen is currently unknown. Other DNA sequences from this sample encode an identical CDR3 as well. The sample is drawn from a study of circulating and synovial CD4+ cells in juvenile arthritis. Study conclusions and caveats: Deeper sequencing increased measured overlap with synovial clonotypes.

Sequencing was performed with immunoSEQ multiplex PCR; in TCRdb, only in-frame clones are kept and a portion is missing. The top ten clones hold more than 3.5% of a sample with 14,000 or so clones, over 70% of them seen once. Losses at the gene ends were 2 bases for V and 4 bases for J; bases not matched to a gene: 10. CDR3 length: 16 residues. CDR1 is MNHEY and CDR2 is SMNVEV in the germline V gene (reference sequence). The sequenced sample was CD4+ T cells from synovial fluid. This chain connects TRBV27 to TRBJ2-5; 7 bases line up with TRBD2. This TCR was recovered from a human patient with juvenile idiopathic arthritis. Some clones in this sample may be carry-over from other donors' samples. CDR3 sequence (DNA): TGTGCCAGCAGTTTAACCTTAGGCGGCGGGGGAGAGACCCAGTACTTC. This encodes CASSLTLGGGGETQYF.